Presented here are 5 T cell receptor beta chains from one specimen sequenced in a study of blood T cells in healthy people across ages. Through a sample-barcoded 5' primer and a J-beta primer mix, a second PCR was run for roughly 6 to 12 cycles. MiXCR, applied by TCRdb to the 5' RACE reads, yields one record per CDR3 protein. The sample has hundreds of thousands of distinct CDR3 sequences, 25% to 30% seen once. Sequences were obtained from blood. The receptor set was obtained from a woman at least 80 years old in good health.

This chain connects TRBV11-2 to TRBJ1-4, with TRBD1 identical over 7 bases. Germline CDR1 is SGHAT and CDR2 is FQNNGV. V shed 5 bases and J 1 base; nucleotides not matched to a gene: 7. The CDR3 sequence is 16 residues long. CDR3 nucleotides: TGTGCCAGCAGCCTGGCCCAGGGGGTAACTAATGAAAAACTGTTTTTT. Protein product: CASSLAQGVTNEKLFF.

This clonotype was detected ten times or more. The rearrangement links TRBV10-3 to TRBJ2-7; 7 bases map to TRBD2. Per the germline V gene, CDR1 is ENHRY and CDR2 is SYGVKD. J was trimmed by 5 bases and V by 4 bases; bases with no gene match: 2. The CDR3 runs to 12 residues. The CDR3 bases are TGTGCCATCAGTGGGGGGGGGGACGAGCAGTACTTC. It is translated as CAISGGGDEQYF.

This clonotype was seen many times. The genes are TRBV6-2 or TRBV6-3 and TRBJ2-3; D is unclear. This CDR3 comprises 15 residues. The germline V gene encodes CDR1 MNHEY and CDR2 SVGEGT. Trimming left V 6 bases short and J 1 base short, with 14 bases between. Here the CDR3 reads CASRRRGAGTDTQYF. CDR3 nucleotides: TGTGCCAGCAGGAGGAGAGGAGCAGGCACAGATACGCAGTATTTT.

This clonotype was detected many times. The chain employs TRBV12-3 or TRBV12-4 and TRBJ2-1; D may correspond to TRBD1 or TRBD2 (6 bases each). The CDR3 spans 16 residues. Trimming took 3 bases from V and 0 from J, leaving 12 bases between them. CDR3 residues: CASSFKGGRSYNEQFF. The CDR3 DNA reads TGTGCCAGCAGTTTTAAAGGGGGGCGCTCCTACAATGAGCAGTTCTTC.

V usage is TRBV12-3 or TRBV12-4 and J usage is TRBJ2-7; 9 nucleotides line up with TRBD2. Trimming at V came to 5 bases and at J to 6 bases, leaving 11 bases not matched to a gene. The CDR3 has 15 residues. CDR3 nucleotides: TGTGCCAGCAGTCTCAGCGGGGGGCGTAAAAGCGAGCAGTACTTC. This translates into CASSLSGGRKSEQYF.